This note documents a single TCR beta chain sequence. The antigen is undetermined. This CDR3 has 15 residues. The V gene end was trimmed by 6 bases and the J gene end by 2 bases; junction bases not matched to a gene: 7. Germline CDR1 LNHDA, CDR2 SQIVND (reference sequence). The data were taken from a study of cytomegalovirus exposure and HLA in healthy donors. Notes on the study in general: Within a later analysis, the majority of CMV-associated TCR beta chains appeared HLA-restricted.

This PCR relied on a set of 60 Vbeta primers and 13 Jbeta primers. In the authors' methods: A follow-up analysis tallied 65 million to 80 million unique TCR beta chains, roughly 11 million shared. Libraries were prepared by immunoSEQ multiplex PCR; TCRdb keeps only in-frame clonotypes and omits some of them. V and J calls and clone size are those listed in that table; D and trimming were worked out from the DNA. The sample contains about 160,000 clones, approximately 81% of which appear only once. The sample taken for sequencing was PBMCs. The TCR was taken from a young man in good health and CMV-seronegative. The gene calls are TRBV19 and TRBJ2-3; TRBD2 aligns across 8 bases. The CDR3 nucleotides read TGTGCCAGTAGAACTGATAGCGGGAACACAGATACGCAGTATTTT. Its translation: CASRTDSGNTDTQYF.